This TCR beta chain was identified during a study of molecular identifiers for immune sequencing clone quantification. TCRdb re-derived calls from the PCR reads in MiXCR, one entry per CDR3 protein. The data hold 85,000 to 120,000 distinct CDR3 sequences, with about 35% observed a single time. V was pared by 4 bases and J by 5 bases, with 7 bases of the junction left unmatched. The CDR3 sequence is 15 residues long. Germline V lookup: CDR1 LGHNA, CDR2 YSLEER. The TCR originated in a human donor in good health. Some libraries in this study had Jurkat cell RNA spiked in. The chain combines TRBV4-3 with TRBJ2-7, with 11 bases identical to TRBD1. The sequenced sample consisted of naive CD8+ T cells from blood, with Jurkat cell RNA spiked in. Subset given: FACS-sorted CD8+CD4-CCR7+CD45RA+ naive T cells. The CDR3 DNA sequence: TGCGCCAGCAGCCCCGGACAGGGGGCGAACGACGAGCAGTACTTC. Encoded protein: CASSPGQGANDEQYF.